The 20 T cell receptor beta chains listed next were all sequenced from one sample in a study of T cell changes during pregnancy in multiple sclerosis. TCRdb's copy holds only in-frame clones and misses some; the assay was immunoSEQ multiplex PCR. The sample records 40,000 or so clones, around 90% being singletons. The sequences come from CD4+ T cells from peripheral blood mononuclear cells, collected in the third trimester of pregnancy. These TCRs come from a female donor in good health, enrolled as a control in a pregnancy study.

This clone has just one count. The chain links TRBV7-9 to TRBJ1-5; D not resolved. Germline assignment: CDR1 SEHNR and CDR2 FQNEAQ (reference sequence). V lost 1 base and J 6 bases, leaving 4 bases between the germline ends. There are 12 residues in the CDR3. The CDR3 nucleotides read TGTGCCAGCAGCTTAGAACTTCAGCCCCAGCATTTT. Translating it yields CASSLELQPQHF. The whole variable domain, remainder taken from reference TRBV7-9 and TRBJ1-5, is DTGVSQNPRHKITKRGQNVTFRCDPISEHNRLYWYRQTLGQGPEFLTYFQNEAQLEKSRLLSDRFSAERPKGSFSTLEIQRTEQGDSAMYLCASSLELQPQHFGDGTRLSIL.

The chain is built from TRBV4-1 and TRBJ2-7, with TRBD1 identical over 9 bases. The CDR3 length is 15 residues. V lost 3 bases and J lost 5; bases outside the gene matches: 8. Germline loops: CDR1 MGHRA, CDR2 YSYEKL. The CDR3 DNA reads as TGCGCCAGCAGCCAGAATCCCGGGACAGGGCACGAGCAGTACTTC. It specifies CASSQNPGTGHEQYF.

This chain uses TRBV28 with TRBJ2-1; the D gene is possibly TRBD2 (5 bases). Deletions cut 3 bases from V and 4 bases from J, with 7 bases between. The CDR3 covers 13 residues. Germline assignment: CDR1 MDHEN and CDR2 SYDVKM. The CDR3 sequence: CASSFGGYNEQFF. CDR3 sequence (DNA): TGTGCCAGCAGTTTCGGCGGGTACAATGAGCAGTTCTTC. Full variable domain (outside the CDR3, taken from reference TRBV28 and TRBJ2-1): DVKVTQSSRYLVKRTGEKVFLECVQDMDHENMFWYRQDPGLGLRLIYFSYDVKMKEKGDIPEGYSVSREKKERFSLILESASTNQTSMYLCASSFGGYNEQFFGPGTRLTVL.

The V gene is TRBV18, the J gene TRBJ2-2; a possible D gene is TRBD2 (6 bases). V was pared by 3 bases and J by 2 bases, with 10 bases between. This CDR3 spans 15 amino acids. The germline gives CDR1 KGHSH, CDR2 LQKENI. The CDR3 region is CASSPGTGNTGELFF. DNA for the CDR3: TGTGCCAGCTCACCCGGGACTGGAAACACCGGGGAGCTGTTTTTT.

The chain joins TRBV7-6 to TRBJ2-5, with D perhaps TRBD1 (6 bases). The germline CDR1 and CDR2 sequences are SGHVS and FNYEAQ. Trimming removed 5 bases from V and 5 bases from J, with 15 bases in between. The length of the CDR3 is 14 residues. Here the CDR3 reads CASSPLNQGETQYF. CDR3 DNA sequence: TGTGCCAGCAGCCCGCTGAATCAGGGGGAGACCCAGTACTTC.

This clone was recorded once. This chain uses TRBV6-1 with TRBJ1-2, with D possibly TRBD1 on 5 matching bases. The CDR3 has 13 residues. Per germline, CDR1 MNHNS and CDR2 SASEGT. V lost 2 bases to trimming and J lost 6 bases, with 10 bases between them. CDR3 region: CASSESGINGYTF. DNA of the CDR3: TGTGCCAGCAGTGAATCAGGGATAAATGGCTACACCTTC.

This chain joins TRBV13 and TRBJ2-1; 14 nucleotides line up with TRBD2. V gave up 5 bases and J gave up 2 bases; unmatched junction bases: 2. CDR3 length: 16 residues. The germline V gene has CDR1 PRHDT and CDR2 FYEKMQ (reference sequence). The CDR3 sequence: CASSQGLAGAYNEQFF. Written as DNA, the CDR3 is TGTGCCAGCAGCCAGGGACTAGCGGGGGCCTACAATGAGCAGTTCTTC.

V gene TRBV6-5 combines with J gene TRBJ2-3, with D perhaps matching TRBD2 (5 bases). The CDR3 runs 15 residues. Germline loops: CDR1 MNHEY, CDR2 SVGAGI. Trimming removed 0 bases at V and 5 bases at J, with 12 bases between. The CDR3 spells CASSYSIERRDTQYF. In DNA, the CDR3 is TGTGCCAGCAGTTACTCGATCGAGCGGAGAGATACGCAGTATTTT.

Here the CDR3 reads CASSVDWGQGPSGYTF. CDR3 nucleotide sequence: TGTGCCAGCAGCGTAGATTGGGGACAGGGACCAAGTGGCTACACCTTC. V is TRBV9 and J is TRBJ1-2; 9 bases map to TRBD1. The V and J ends lost 0 bases and 7 bases, in that order; junction bases with no gene match: 10. CDR1 and CDR2 from the germline V gene are SGDLS and YYNGEE. The CDR3 consists of 16 residues. The variable domain in full, completed from reference TRBV9 and TRBJ1-2, reads DSGVTQTPKHLITATGQRVTLRCSPRSGDLSVYWYQQSLDQGLQFLIQYYNGEERAKGNILERFSAQQFPDLHSELNLSSLELGDSALYFCASSVDWGQGPSGYTFGSGTRLTVV.

The DNA for the CDR3 is TGTGCCAGCAGACAACCCTCCTACAATGAGCAGTTCTTC. Its translation: CASRQPSYNEQFF. This chain uses TRBV28 with TRBJ2-1; D gene unclear. V lost 6 bases and J lost 0, with 6 bases in between. The CDR3 is 13 amino acids. Germline CDR1 is MDHEN and CDR2 is SYDVKM.

The V and J genes are TRBV29-1 and TRBJ2-3; the match to TRBD2 covers 8 bases. The CDR3 extends over 14 amino acids. Looked up from germline, CDR1 is SQVTM and CDR2 is ANQGSEA. J gave up 0 bases and V 7 bases, and 6 bases lay outside the gene matches. CDR3 sequence reads: CSGRGGTSTDTQYF. CDR3 sequence (DNA): TGCAGCGGACGGGGGGGAACTAGCACAGATACGCAGTATTTT.

The V gene is TRBV7-6, the J gene TRBJ2-1; maybe TRBD2 (5 bases). This CDR3 has 17 amino acids. Trimming took 2 bases from V and 0 from J, leaving 14 bases between them. Germline lookup yields CDR1 SGHVS and CDR2 FNYEAQ. The CDR3 region is CASSLLLPGSSYNEQFF. The DNA of the CDR3 is TGTGCCAGCAGCTTACTTTTGCCGGGATCCTCCTACAATGAGCAGTTCTTC.

In this sample, this clone turned up a few times. The chain combines TRBV9 with TRBJ2-1; TRBD2 matches at 8 bases. Germline V CDR1 and CDR2: SGDLS, YYNGEE. Unmatched junction bases numbered 12, after V lost 4 bases and J lost 9 bases. The CDR3 length is 15 residues. CDR3 loop: CASSISGLDASEQFF. CDR3 sequence (DNA): TGTGCCAGCAGCATCTCGGGACTAGACGCAAGTGAGCAGTTCTTC.

The chain uses TRBV7-2 and TRBJ2-3; 10 nucleotides line up with TRBD1. The CDR3 length is 14 residues. CDR1 and CDR2 from the germline V gene are SGHTA and FQGNSA. J lost 1 base, V lost 5 bases, and 0 bases had no gene match. CDR3 DNA: TGTGCCAGCAGCGGACAGGGGGGCACAGATACGCAGTATTTT. Translated, it gives CASSGQGGTDTQYF.

J is TRBJ2-1 and V is TRBV7-3; 9 nucleotides line up with TRBD1. Trimming took 5 bases from V and 9 from J; bases not matched to a gene: 11. The CDR3 contains 15 residues. Per germline, CDR1 SGHTA and CDR2 FQGTGA. This CDR3 is CASSPIGGTGIEQFF. In DNA form, the CDR3 reads TGTGCCAGCAGCCCGATAGGCGGGACAGGGATTGAGCAGTTCTTC.

The chain recombines TRBV5-1 with TRBJ2-3; 11 bases are a match to TRBD2. Germline loops: CDR1 SGHRS, CDR2 YFSETQ. The J segment lost 1 base and the V segment lost 0 bases, leaving 10 bases of the junction unmatched. The length of the CDR3 is 19 residues. The CDR3 DNA follows: TGCGCCAGCAGCTTGGAACTAGCGGGAGTTTTATCGGGCACAGATACGCAGTATTTT. It specifies CASSLELAGVLSGTDTQYF.

This clone has a single count. This chain connects TRBV5-1 to TRBJ2-3; D possibly corresponds to TRBD2 (7 bases). V shed 0 bases and J shed 6 bases, with 20 bases lying between them. This CDR3 has 17 residues. CDR1 is SGHRS and CDR2 is YFSETQ in the germline V gene. The CDR3 DNA follows: TGCGCCAGCAGCTTGGTCGTCGGCAGGGGAGGGGCCGATACGCAGTATTTT. The encoded protein is CASSLVVGRGGADTQYF. The full variable domain, with the rest looked up from reference TRBV5-1 and TRBJ2-3, is KAGVTQTPRYLIKTRGQQVTLSCSPISGHRSVSWYQQTPGQGLQFLFEYFSETQRNKGNFPGRFSGRQFSNSRSEMNVSTLELGDSALYLCASSLVVGRGGADTQYFGPGTRLTVL.

V gene TRBV5-4 combines with J gene TRBJ2-1; 8 bases agree with TRBD2. The CDR3 length is 16 residues. With V trimmed by 3 bases and J by 8 bases, 13 bases remained unmatched. From germline, CDR1 is SGHNT and CDR2 YYREEE (reference sequence). Here the CDR3 reads CASSYETGGPRDEQFF. The CDR3 DNA reads TGTGCCAGCAGCTACGAGACGGGAGGGCCTCGGGATGAGCAGTTCTTC.

This clone occurred once. This chain joins TRBV7-9 and TRBJ2-3, with D unresolved. The germline CDR1 and CDR2 sequences are SEHNR and FQNEAQ (reference sequence). The CDR3 spans 16 residues. V was cut by 0 bases and J by 3 bases, with 13 bases left in between. The CDR3 loop is CASSLAAGAKTDTQYF. In DNA, the CDR3 is TGTGCCAGCAGCTTAGCGGCAGGCGCCAAGACAGATACGCAGTATTTT.

The CDR3 is CASRDHTRGDYGYTF. In DNA form, the CDR3 reads TGTGCCAGCAGAGATCATACTCGGGGGGACTATGGCTACACCTTC. The chain couples TRBV6-5 to TRBJ1-2; D might be TRBD1 (5 bases). There are 15 residues in the CDR3. Germline V gene sequence: CDR1 MNHEY, CDR2 SVGAGI. Trimming took 6 bases from V and 3 from J, leaving 17 bases between them.